The rows below give T cell receptor beta chains drawn from one sample of a study of blood T cell repertoires in COVID-19. Libraries were prepared by immunoSEQ multiplex PCR; TCRdb keeps only in-frame clonotypes and omits some of them. The data hold over 150,000 clones, with about three quarters observed a single time. Sequencing was performed on peripheral blood. These receptors all come from a man aged 80 or over with acute or convalescent COVID-19. CDR3s include the opening cysteine and the closing phenylalanine or tryptophan. Fields, in order: clone size, D gene, J gene, V gene, CDR3 DNA, CDR3 protein. A D gene is named only where the DNA matches it firmly. Clone size appears in some rows only: once, few, many, or a class for an expanded clone.

.	TRBD1	TRBJ2-2	TRBV7-3	TGTGCCAGCAGCGACAGGGACGGCTACACCGGGGAGCTGTTTTTT	CASSDRDGYTGELFF
.	.	TRBJ1-3	TRBV29-1	TGCAGCGTCGGAGAACAAGCTGGAAACACCATATATTTT	CSVGEQAGNTIYF
.	TRBD1	TRBJ2-2	TRBV6-5	TGTGCCAGCAGTTACTCGGGACAGGGGATCGGGGAGCTGTTTTTT	CASSYSGQGIGELFF
.	TRBD1	TRBJ1-2	TRBV3-1/TRBV3-2	TGTGCCAGCAGCCAAGTGGGGCCGGGACAGGGGACCTATGGCTACACCTTC	CASSQVGPGQGTYGYTF
few	.	TRBJ1-6	TRBV30	TGTGCCTGGTCAGAGAGAAGCGCCAATTCACCCCTCCACTTT	CAWSERSANSPLHF
.	TRBD1	TRBJ1-5	TRBV18	TGTGCCAGCTCTGAGGGACAGGGTGGACAGCCCCAGCATTTT	CASSEGQGGQPQHF
.	.	TRBJ2-3	TRBV2	TGTGCCAAAACTATTACAGATACGCAGTATTTT	CAKTITDTQYF
.	TRBD2	TRBJ2-1	TRBV5-1	TGCGCCAGCTCCGCGGGGGAGACCTACAATGAGCAGTTCTTC	CASSAGETYNEQFF
.	.	TRBJ1-5	TRBV27	TGTGCCAGCAGTAGCTGGGACACCAATAACCAGCCCCAGCATTTT	CASSSWDTNNQPQHF
once	TRBD1	TRBJ1-2	TRBV29-1	TGCAGCGTGGGACAGAGCTCCTATGGCTACACCTTC	CSVGQSSYGYTF
.	TRBD1	TRBJ1-4	TRBV7-2	TGTGCCAGCAGCCCAGGACAGGGTTATGAAAAACTGTTTTTT	CASSPGQGYEKLFF
.	.	TRBJ1-1	TRBV11-2	TGTGCCAGCAGCGGAAGCAGGGGCGACCCGAGCACTGAAGCTTTCTTT	CASSGSRGDPSTEAFF
.	.	TRBJ2-5	TRBV2	TGTGCCAGCAGTTCGGACAGCGAGACCCAGTACTTC	CASSSDSETQYF
once	.	TRBJ1-2	TRBV9	TGTGCCAGCAGCGTATCCCAGGTGGTCGCTAACTATGGCTACACCTTC	CASSVSQVVANYGYTF
.	TRBD1	TRBJ1-2	TRBV30	TGTGCCTGTTCCACCGGGACAGAGAACAACTATGGCTACACCTTC	CACSTGTENNYGYTF
.	TRBD1	TRBJ1-6	TRBV9	TGTGCCAGCAGCGCCCCTGGGGGGACCGGGACAGGAGGCTTT	CASSAPGGTGTGGF
.	TRBD1	TRBJ2-7	TRBV6-5	TGTGCCAGCAGTCCCGGGACAGGGGGACTCTACGAGCAGTACTTC	CASSPGTGGLYEQYF
.	TRBD2	TRBJ2-5	TRBV9	TGTGCCAGCAGCGTAGCACTAGCGGGGGGCGACCAAGAGACCCAGTACTTC	CASSVALAGGDQETQYF
.	.	TRBJ2-5	TRBV18	TGTGCCAGCTCACCACGGTCGGGGAGCGGAGAGACCCAGTACTTC	CASSPRSGSGETQYF
.	TRBD1	TRBJ2-5	TRBV6-5	TGTGCCAGCAGTTACTCGTCCAGGGGGCGTGGGGAGACCCAGTACTTC	CASSYSSRGRGETQYF
.	.	TRBJ2-3	TRBV18	TGTGCCAGCTCACCTTCCCTCACAGATACGCAGTATTTT	CASSPSLTDTQYF
few	TRBD1	TRBJ2-7	TRBV29-1	TGCAGCGTTGGACGACAGGGGGGCTACGAGCAGTACTTC	CSVGRQGGYEQYF
.	TRBD1	TRBJ2-3	TRBV7-9	TGTGCCAGCAGCTTAAACGCAGGGGGCATGGCAGATACGCAGTATTTT	CASSLNAGGMADTQYF
.	.	TRBJ1-3	TRBV30	TGTGCCTGGAGTGTCGGCGGCTGGAGGGGAAACACCATATATTTT	CAWSVGGWRGNTIYF
.	.	TRBJ2-5	TRBV6-2/TRBV6-3	TGTGCCAGCAGTTACGGGCAGGGATACCAAGAGACCCAGTACTTC	CASSYGQGYQETQYF
.	TRBD1	TRBJ1-6	TRBV28	TGTGCCAGCAGTTCGGGACAGGTGGATTCACCCCTCCACTTT	CASSSGQVDSPLHF
.	.	TRBJ2-3	TRBV9	TGTGCCAGCAGCCGCGAAGATACGCAGTATTTT	CASSREDTQYF
.	.	TRBJ1-1	TRBV28	TGTGCCAGCAGCCAGCCAGGCCGGAACACTGAAGCTTTCTTT	CASSQPGRNTEAFF
.	.	TRBJ1-1	TRBV29-1	TGCAGCGTCAGCACAACAGGGATGAGGAACACTGAAGCTTTCTTT	CSVSTTGMRNTEAFF
few	TRBD2	TRBJ2-3	TRBV19	TGTGCCAGTAGTTCGGCGGGGGAAGGAGATACGCAGTATTTT	CASSSAGEGDTQYF
.	.	TRBJ2-3	TRBV11-3	TGTGCCAGCAGCTTAGACGGGGGTACCGTTATGGATACGCAGTATTTT	CASSLDGGTVMDTQYF
once	TRBD2	TRBJ2-3	TRBV23-1	TGCGCCAGCACCCCCCCGGGGGAGGGCCCAGATACGCAGTATTTT	CASTPPGEGPDTQYF
.	TRBD1	TRBJ2-1	TRBV7-3	TGTGCCAGCAGAAGTCGGGACAGGGATATCAATGAGCAGTTCTTC	CASRSRDRDINEQFF
.	.	TRBJ2-5	TRBV4-3	TGCGCCAGCAGCCGAGACAGACAAGAGACCCAGTACTTC	CASSRDRQETQYF
.	.	TRBJ2-2	TRBV19	TGTGCCAGTAGTCCCCCGGGGTACGGGGAGCTGTTTTTT	CASSPPGYGELFF
.	.	TRBJ2-3	TRBV15	TGTGCCACCAGCAGAGTACGCGACACAGATACGCAGTATTTT	CATSRVRDTDTQYF
.	TRBD2	TRBJ2-5	TRBV3-1/TRBV3-2	TGTGCCAGCAGCCCGGCGGGGGTAGAGGAGACCCAGTACTTC	CASSPAGVEETQYF
.	.	TRBJ2-7	TRBV7-3	TGTGCCAGCAGCCCAGCCGGGTTCCCTGGCCAGTACTTC	CASSPAGFPGQYF
.	TRBD1	TRBJ1-2	TRBV11-3	TGTGCCAGCAGCTTGGGACAGCTAAGGAGTGGCTACACCTTC	CASSLGQLRSGYTF
.	.	TRBJ1-2	TRBV15	TGTGCCACCAGCAGAGATGCGGCGGGTGGCTACACCTTC	CATSRDAAGGYTF
.	.	TRBJ2-7	TRBV6-2/TRBV6-3	TGTGCCAGCAGTTTACCTCCCCGAGACGAGCAGTACTTC	CASSLPPRDEQYF
.	TRBD2	TRBJ2-3	TRBV19	TGTGCCAGTAGTACGGGGACTAGCGGGGGGGCCGTAAATACGCAGTATTTT	CASSTGTSGGAVNTQYF
once	.	TRBJ1-2	TRBV13	TGTGCCAGCAGCTACCAAGGCGGGCAGACCAACTATGGCTACACCTTC	CASSYQGGQTNYGYTF
.	TRBD1	TRBJ1-2	TRBV27	TGTGCCAGCAGTCGGGCGACAGGGGTCTCCAATGGCTACACCTTC	CASSRATGVSNGYTF
.	.	TRBJ2-7	TRBV11-2	TGTGCCAGCAGCCCGAGGGGGGGTAGGGGGTGGAACTCCTACGAGCAGTACTTC	CASSPRGGRGWNSYEQYF
.	TRBD1	TRBJ1-1	TRBV7-9	TGTGCCAGCAGCTCCGGACAGGGGAACACTGAAGCTTTCTTT	CASSSGQGNTEAFF
.	.	TRBJ2-1	TRBV7-9	TGTGCCAGCAGCGCTCCGGGGGTCGGCTCGGGGCACAATGAGCAGTTCTTC	CASSAPGVGSGHNEQFF